This TCR beta chain was captured by sequencing in a study of T cells after yellow fever vaccination (dated by TCRdb to the late 2010s). For the wider study: The SMART-Seq v4 Ultra Low Input RNA kit was used to prepare libraries from fractions with low cell numbers. To track T-cell clones before and after primary and booster YFV17D yellow fever vaccination, bulk TCR alpha and beta repertoires were sequenced longitudinally. Blood samples were taken at several timepoints before and after primary and secondary immunization, and bulk PBMC replicates and cell subsets were isolated. Two healthy male donors, one aged 18 to 30 and one aged 30 to 39 years, were included in the cohort.

CDR1 and CDR2 are read off the germline V gene (reference sequence) as DFQATT and SNEGSKA. The V and J ends are trimmed by 0 bases and 3 bases, leaving 15 bases between them. The cysteine opens and the phenylalanine closes a CDR3 of 15 amino acids. Only the CDR3 part of the read is kept: 45 bases, read in frame from the first base. The sample's treatment or condition label is to be understood as: live attenuated yellow fever vaccine strain. A standard Ficoll-Paque protocol was used to isolate PBMCs from peripheral blood. Dynabeads CD4 and CD8 positive selection kits were used to isolate CD4 and CD8 T-cell fractions. TriZol was used to extract RNA from bulk PBMCs, CD4 and CD8 fractions, and dextramer-positive and dextramer-negative fractions. TCRdb names Illumina NovaSeq 6000 as the instrument used. TCR cDNA was made using 5'RACE template switching, a step that added a universal primer site and unique molecular identifiers. Priming of cDNA synthesis was performed from both the TCR alpha and TCR beta constant segments. Library amplification involved two PCR steps, and the second step added sample barcodes and sequencing adapters. Sequencing of the libraries was done on either Illumina HiSeq 2500 (2x100 bp) or NovaSeq (2x150 bp). In the authors' own workflow: MIGEC was used to demultiplex reads and collapse the reads into UMI consensus sequences, and MiXCR was used for V(D)J alignment. Clonotypes responding to the vaccine were identified with edgeR on replicate PBMC samples, with the criteria of FDR below 0.01 and a log2 fold change above 5 up to day 15. Each bulk clonotype was labeled CD4 or CD8 based on which sequenced repertoire, CD4 or CD8, contained the clonotype at higher abundance. The raw public data were reprocessed by TCRdb itself: fastp quality trimming at Q25, MiXCR clonotype calling, in-frame beta chains only. Every entry covers one CDR3 protein and lists the most common genes and DNA from its rows. TCRdb assigned the V and J calls; the authors' analysis was not used. The sample includes about 120,000 distinct CDR3 sequences, with roughly 10% observed a single time. Of the sample, almost 40% falls within the top ten clones.

On the study overall, not on this receptor specifically: Most clones expanded after primary vaccination (about 95% of CD4 and around 89% of CD8) were re-detected after the booster, suggesting that broad memory maintenance occurred. The study included only two donors, which limits how far the findings can be generalized. A small fraction of clonotypes appeared in both the CD4 and CD8 compartments, likely as a result of convergent recombination. Because abundant contaminating clonotypes from the bulk population could be contained in FACS-sorted repertoires, computational filtering was required. The secondary T-cell response was found to be weaker but faster than the primary response, with a peak reached on day 5 rather than on day 15.

A word on this clonotype: Its antigen remains unidentified. Base qualities are not recorded, but no much larger clone differs from it by a single base.

This specimen was CD8+ T cells sorted from PBMCs, taken on the day of the yellow fever booster vaccination. The sequence is built from TRBV20-1 and TRBJ2-7, with the D call tentatively TRBD1 or TRBD2, each fitting 5 bases. This sequence originates from a man younger than 35 who received the YFV17D yellow fever vaccine. In nucleotides, the sequence is TGCAGTGCTAGAGATCTCGAGGGGCTTAGCTACGAGCAGTACTTC. This is translated as CSARDLEGLSYEQYF.